Listed here are 8 T cell receptor beta chains from one sample, sequenced in a study of blood T cell repertoires in COVID-19. Data came from immunoSEQ multiplex PCR; TCRdb stores just in-frame clones and leaves some out. The data show about 160,000 clones, approximately 75% seen once. Source material: peripheral blood. These receptors were obtained from a human donor in a cohort sampled during active COVID-19.

The chain combines TRBV29-1 with TRBJ2-4; 7 bases agree with TRBD1. The germline V gene has CDR1 SQVTM and CDR2 ANQGSEA. V was clipped by 6 bases and J by 7 bases; unmatched bases: 9. CDR3 length equals 13 residues. CDR3 amino acids: CSVERQGRNIQYF. The CDR3 DNA reads as TGCAGCGTAGAGAGACAGGGCCGGAACATTCAGTACTTC.

This clone showed up just a few times. The rearrangement uses TRBV5-4 and TRBJ1-2; 8 nucleotides align to TRBD1. The CDR3 has 15 amino acids. Per the germline V gene, CDR1 is SGHNT and CDR2 is YYREEE (reference sequence). With V trimmed by 4 bases and J by 4 bases, 9 bases remained unmatched. CDR3 in DNA: TGTGCCAGCAGCCAGAGGACAGGGATCGGCTATGGCTACACCTTC. It specifies CASSQRTGIGYGYTF.

This clone has only a few counts. The CDR3 bases are TGTGCCAGCAGTGAACGGGGCGGGAGGGCCACTGAGCAGTTCTTC. Its translation is CASSERGGRATEQFF. The chain couples TRBV2 to TRBJ2-1, with TRBD2 identical over 9 bases. CDR1 is SNHLY and CDR2 is FYNNEI in the germline V gene. The CDR3 has 15 amino acids. V dropped 2 bases and J dropped 9; count of bases not matched to a gene: 8.

In its sample, this clone was seen once. The rearrangement links TRBV29-1 to TRBJ2-7, with TRBD2 as a possible D gene (5 bases). The CDR3 runs 11 residues. Germline CDR1 reads SQVTM; CDR2 reads ANQGSEA. Trimming shortened V by 5 bases and J by 1 base, and 6 bases separated the two germline ends. The CDR3 reads CSVRGSYEQYF. The CDR3 DNA follows: TGCAGCGTTCGGGGTTCCTACGAGCAGTACTTC.

The chain employs TRBV19 and TRBJ2-1; no clear D. Germline loops: CDR1 LNHDA, CDR2 SQIVND (reference sequence). The ends were cut back, 1 base at V and 0 bases at J, with 16 bases in the middle. This CDR3 spans 18 amino acids. CDR3 sequence (DNA): TGTGCCAGTAGTATAGCTCGTCTGATTGTGAGCTCCTACAATGAGCAGTTCTTC. Encoded protein: CASSIARLIVSSYNEQFF.

V usage is TRBV19 and J usage is TRBJ1-1, with 7 bases lining up with TRBD1. CDR1 is LNHDA and CDR2 is SQIVND in the germline V gene (reference sequence). The ends lost 3 bases at V and 6 bases at J; junction bases unmatched: 13. The CDR3 loop spans 16 amino acids. The CDR3 DNA sequence: TGTGCCAGTAGTATTGGTGTGAGACAGGGAGGTTCTGAAGCTTTCTTT. As protein: CASSIGVRQGGSEAFF.

V and J are TRBV11-2 and TRBJ1-6; D is undetermined. The germline V and J ends were trimmed by 0 bases and 9 bases, with 9 bases remaining between them. The CDR3 runs 14 residues. The germline CDR1 and CDR2 sequences are SGHAT and FQNNGV. CDR3 sequence (DNA): TGTGCCAGCAGCTTAGATTCCCGGTCTTCACCCCTCCACTTT. This encodes CASSLDSRSSPLHF.

The genes are TRBV7-3 and TRBJ2-2; D is unresolved. The CDR3 consists of 14 residues. The germline gives CDR1 SGHTA, CDR2 FQGTGA. Trimming cost V 1 base and J 2 bases, with 5 bases left between them. CDR3 in amino acids: CASSLKTNTGELFF. Here the CDR3 DNA reads TGTGCCAGCAGCTTAAAAACAAACACCGGGGAGCTGTTTTTT.